This TCR beta chain was recovered during a study of cytomegalovirus exposure and HLA in healthy donors. The study, taken as a whole, reports: Previously analyzed data showed that most TCR beta V segments were productive at a frequency of about 87% or about 30%. Later analysis suggested links between common viral pathogens and several top significant clusters.

The length of the CDR3 is 18 residues. PCR was performed using 60 Vbeta and 13 Jbeta primers. The method was immunoSEQ multiplex PCR; TCRdb's version includes in-frame clones alone and lacks a portion of them. The sample includes 130,000 or so clones, around 76% seen only once; the top ten take roughly 7%. Remarks on this clone: Antigen: not known.

The rearrangement joins TRBV1 to TRBJ2-1; the table's D gene call, TRBD2, was not cross checked with the DNA. TRBV1 is given as a pseudogene. This TCR was sampled from a male donor in good health and CMV-seronegative. Sequencing used PBMCs. The CDR3 spells CTSSQAASGGAFDNEQFF. In nucleotides, the CDR3 is TGCACCAGCAGCCAAGCGGCTAGCGGGGGGGCCTTTGATAATGAGCAGTTCTTC.